This T cell receptor beta chain was recorded in a study of cytomegalovirus exposure and HLA in healthy donors. Study information: HLA-typed donors were the source of approximately 85 million unique TCRs, which an early data release held. General study points: Listed as cytomegalovirus-associated were 164 TCR beta chains.

60 Vbeta and 13 Jbeta primers were used in PCR. Profiling relied on immunoSEQ multiplex PCR, and the TCRdb table lists in-frame clones only, not all of them. Here the sample spans 140,000 to 150,000 clones, roughly three fifths being singletons. This clone was found once. Its specificity is unknown. The specimen sequenced was PBMCs. This TCR came from a woman in her sixties in good health and CMV-seronegative.

The CDR3 DNA reads TGTGCCAGCAGCTTAGTGCGACTTACCGGGGAGCTGTTTTTT. Protein sequence: CASSLVRLTGELFF. This chain uses TRBV11-2 with TRBJ2-2; D not resolved. Germline V CDR1 and CDR2: SGHAT, FQNNGV. The V end lost 1 base, the J end lost 5 bases, and 8 bases lay between the germline ends. The CDR3 totals 14 residues.